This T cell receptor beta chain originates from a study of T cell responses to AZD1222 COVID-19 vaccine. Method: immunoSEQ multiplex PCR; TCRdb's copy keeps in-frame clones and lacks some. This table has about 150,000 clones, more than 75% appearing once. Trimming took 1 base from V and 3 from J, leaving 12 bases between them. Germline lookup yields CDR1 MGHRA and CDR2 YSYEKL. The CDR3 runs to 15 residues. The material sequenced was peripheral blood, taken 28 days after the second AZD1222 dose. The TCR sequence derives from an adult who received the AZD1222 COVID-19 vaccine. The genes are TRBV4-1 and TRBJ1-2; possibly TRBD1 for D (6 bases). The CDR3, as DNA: TGCGCCAGCAGCCAAGTTGGGCAGGGGTACTATGGCTACACCTTC. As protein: CASSQVGQGYYGYTF.